This T cell receptor beta chain was captured by sequencing in a study of human T cells and chemical hapten exposure. Time point denoted: patch test 1, 2 weeks after DPC sensitization. The treatment is: therapeutic diphenylcyclopropenone sensitization with weekly scalp DPC. From the RACE reads, TCRdb called clonotypes with MiXCR, one entry per CDR3 protein. The sample shows around 52,000 distinct CDR3 sequences, approximately 9.3% of them seen only once. This clonotype has more than one count but fewer than ten. Germline values: CDR1 MNHEY, CDR2 SVGAGI. Deletions cut 7 bases from V and 3 bases from J, with 15 bases between. CDR3 length equals 15 residues.

The source is a woman in her thirties or forties with alopecia areata. Some clones in this sample may be carry-over from other donors' samples. This chain joins TRBV6-5 and TRBJ2-2; TRBD2 is a possible D gene (5 bases). The specimen comprised whole blood, sampled in connection with sensitization to the hapten diphenylcyclopropenone (DPC). The CDR3 here is CASMRARDYTGELFF. CDR3 in DNA: TGTGCCAGCATGAGGGCCCGCGACTACACCGGGGAGCTGTTTTTT.